A selection of T cell receptor beta chains follows, all from one sample in a study of blood T cells in healthy people across ages. TCRdb re-called the 5' RACE reads with MiXCR, one entry per CDR3 protein. The sample contains about 1 million distinct CDR3 sequences, approximately 25% of which appear only once. This sample was shared with a second study, whose subject was T cells of mothers and their children.

Specimen: blood. The receptors originated from a girl aged 2-10 years in good health. CDR3s include the opening cysteine and the closing phenylalanine or tryptophan. The order of the fields is CDR3 protein, CDR3 DNA, J gene, V gene, clone size, D gene. A D gene is named only where the DNA matches it firmly. Only some rows state a clone size, as once, few, many or a class for expanded clones.

CDR3aa: CSARDLNGGQETQYF; CDR3nt: TGCAGTGCTAGAGATTTAAACGGAGGCCAAGAGACCCAGTACTTC; j_gene: TRBJ2-5; v_gene: TRBV20-1; abundance: -; d_gene: -
CDR3aa: CASSSLAIYTDTQYF; CDR3nt: TGTGCCAGCAGCTCCCTAGCGATCTACACAGATACGCAGTATTTT; j_gene: TRBJ2-3; v_gene: TRBV7-2; abundance: -; d_gene: -
CDR3aa: CASSTGLAGLYEQYF; CDR3nt: TGTGCCAGCAGCACCGGACTAGCGGGGCTCTACGAGCAGTACTTC; j_gene: TRBJ2-7; v_gene: TRBV7-2; abundance: few; d_gene: TRBD2
CDR3aa: CASEGTGADSYEQYF; CDR3nt: TGTGCCAGCGAGGGGACAGGGGCTGACTCCTACGAGCAGTACTTC; j_gene: TRBJ2-7; v_gene: TRBV2; abundance: few; d_gene: TRBD1
CDR3aa: CASSLIGTGFSPLHF; CDR3nt: TGTGCCAGCAGTTTAATTGGGACAGGGTTCTCACCCCTCCACTTT; j_gene: TRBJ1-6; v_gene: TRBV12-3/TRBV12-4; abundance: few; d_gene: TRBD1
CDR3aa: CASNTGRFNSGNTIYF; CDR3nt: TGTGCCAGCAATACGGGAAGATTTAACTCTGGAAACACCATATATTTT; j_gene: TRBJ1-3; v_gene: TRBV2; abundance: few; d_gene: -
CDR3aa: CSVEPGYGDEQFF; CDR3nt: TGCAGCGTTGAACCCGGGTACGGCGATGAGCAGTTCTTC; j_gene: TRBJ2-1; v_gene: TRBV29-1; abundance: -; d_gene: -
CDR3aa: CASSLEAGGWTGELFF; CDR3nt: TGTGCCAGCAGTTTAGAAGCGGGAGGTTGGACCGGGGAGCTGTTTTTT; j_gene: TRBJ2-2; v_gene: TRBV12-3/TRBV12-4; abundance: -; d_gene: TRBD2
CDR3aa: CASSDRQGAWETQYF; CDR3nt: TGTGCCAGCAGTGATCGACAGGGGGCCTGGGAGACCCAGTACTTC; j_gene: TRBJ2-5; v_gene: TRBV25-1; abundance: few; d_gene: TRBD1
CDR3aa: CASSPGPGYEQYF; CDR3nt: TGTGCCAGCAGCCCCGGACCAGGCTACGAGCAGTACTTC; j_gene: TRBJ2-7; v_gene: TRBV7-3; abundance: few; d_gene: -
CDR3aa: CASSLVGLAGGPTYNEQFF; CDR3nt: TGTGCCAGCAGCTTGGTAGGGCTAGCGGGGGGGCCGACCTACAATGAGCAGTTCTTC; j_gene: TRBJ2-1; v_gene: TRBV5-5; abundance: -; d_gene: TRBD2
CDR3aa: CASSQVIVLKAHSGANVLTF; CDR3nt: TGTGCCAGCAGCCAAGTTATTGTTCTGAAAGCACACTCTGGGGCCAACGTCCTGACTTTC; j_gene: TRBJ2-6; v_gene: TRBV3-1; abundance: few; d_gene: -
CDR3aa: CASSFLFQETQYF; CDR3nt: TGTGCCAGCAGCTTTCTTTTCCAAGAGACCCAGTACTTC; j_gene: TRBJ2-5; v_gene: TRBV7-8; abundance: -; d_gene: -
CDR3aa: CASSVEAGDAPLHF; CDR3nt: TGTGCCAGCAGCGTAGAGGCCGGGGATGCACCCCTCCACTTT; j_gene: TRBJ1-6; v_gene: TRBV9; abundance: once; d_gene: -
CDR3aa: CSARVVGWNEETQYF; CDR3nt: TGCAGTGCTAGAGTGGTTGGATGGAACGAAGAGACCCAGTACTTC; j_gene: TRBJ2-5; v_gene: TRBV20-1; abundance: -; d_gene: -
CDR3aa: CSVEDRDREFGEQYF; CDR3nt: TGCAGCGTTGAAGACCGGGACAGGGAATTCGGCGAGCAGTACTTC; j_gene: TRBJ2-7; v_gene: TRBV29-1; abundance: -; d_gene: TRBD1
CDR3aa: CSASLAGGGTDTQYF; CDR3nt: TGCAGTGCTAGTCTAGCGGGGGGGGGCACAGATACGCAGTATTTT; j_gene: TRBJ2-3; v_gene: TRBV20-1; abundance: few; d_gene: TRBD2
CDR3aa: CASSVEGLRGYTF; CDR3nt: TGTGCCAGCAGCGTAGAGGGGCTGAGGGGCTACACCTTC; j_gene: TRBJ1-2; v_gene: TRBV9; abundance: -; d_gene: -
CDR3aa: CASSYSIEGWAAYNEQFF; CDR3nt: TGTGCCAGCAGTTACTCGATTGAGGGGTGGGCCGCCTACAATGAGCAGTTCTTC; j_gene: TRBJ2-1; v_gene: TRBV6-2/TRBV6-3; abundance: -; d_gene: -
CDR3aa: CASSYDYITGDYEQYF; CDR3nt: TGTGCCAGCAGTTACGATTACATTACAGGGGACTACGAGCAGTACTTC; j_gene: TRBJ2-7; v_gene: TRBV6-5; abundance: -; d_gene: TRBD1
CDR3aa: CASSSQPGQFYEQYF; CDR3nt: TGTGCCAGCAGCTCACAACCGGGACAATTCTACGAGCAGTACTTC; j_gene: TRBJ2-7; v_gene: TRBV7-3; abundance: few; d_gene: -
CDR3aa: CSVRGDGEQFF; CDR3nt: TGCAGCGTGAGGGGAGATGGTGAGCAGTTCTTC; j_gene: TRBJ2-1; v_gene: TRBV29-1; abundance: few; d_gene: -
CDR3aa: CATSRGPSSGNTIYF; CDR3nt: TGTGCCACCAGCAGAGGTCCGAGCTCTGGAAACACCATATATTTT; j_gene: TRBJ1-3; v_gene: TRBV15; abundance: -; d_gene: -
CDR3aa: CASSLAPAGLNGELFF; CDR3nt: TGCGCCAGCAGCTTGGCCCCGGCAGGTCTGAACGGGGAGCTGTTTTTT; j_gene: TRBJ2-2; v_gene: TRBV5-1; abundance: few; d_gene: -
CDR3aa: CASSLGGLGEYEQYF; CDR3nt: TGCGCCAGCAGCTTGGGGGGACTAGGAGAGTACGAGCAGTACTTC; j_gene: TRBJ2-7; v_gene: TRBV5-1; abundance: -; d_gene: TRBD2
CDR3aa: CASSQLLGPDQPQHF; CDR3nt: TGCGCCAGCAGTCAACTTTTGGGTCCTGATCAGCCCCAGCATTTT; j_gene: TRBJ1-5; v_gene: TRBV4-3; abundance: -; d_gene: -
CDR3aa: CASSLFPQPELFF; CDR3nt: TGTGCCAGCAGTTTATTTCCACAGCCAGAACTGTTTTTT; j_gene: TRBJ1-4; v_gene: TRBV12-3/TRBV12-4; abundance: -; d_gene: -
CDR3aa: CASSQGQFNQPQHF; CDR3nt: TGCGCCAGCAGCCAAGGACAGTTCAATCAGCCCCAGCATTTT; j_gene: TRBJ1-5; v_gene: TRBV4-1; abundance: few; d_gene: -
CDR3aa: CAIGQGLSEKLFF; CDR3nt: TGTGCCATCGGACAGGGGCTTAGTGAAAAACTGTTTTTT; j_gene: TRBJ1-4; v_gene: TRBV10-3; abundance: few; d_gene: TRBD1
CDR3aa: CASSQRVRETETQYF; CDR3nt: TGTGCCAGCAGTCAACGAGTCAGGGAGACGGAGACCCAGTACTTC; j_gene: TRBJ2-5; v_gene: TRBV12-3/TRBV12-4; abundance: -; d_gene: -
CDR3aa: CASSSLVGSTDTQYF; CDR3nt: TGTGCCAGCTCTAGCTTAGTGGGTAGCACAGATACGCAGTATTTT; j_gene: TRBJ2-3; v_gene: TRBV6-5; abundance: -; d_gene: -
CDR3aa: CASRAIGEAFF; CDR3nt: TGTGCCAGCAGGGCAATTGGTGAAGCTTTCTTT; j_gene: TRBJ1-1; v_gene: TRBV6-2/TRBV6-3; abundance: -; d_gene: -